These 26 T cell receptor beta chains came from one sample sequenced in a study of blood T cell repertoires in COVID-19. Method: immunoSEQ multiplex PCR; TCRdb's copy keeps in-frame clones and lacks some. The sample carries about 320,000 clones, 85% recorded once. Sequenced sample: peripheral blood. The source is a human donor in a cohort sampled during active COVID-19.

The genes are TRBV6-5 and TRBJ2-7; 8 nucleotides align to TRBD1. Looked up from germline, CDR1 is MNHEY and CDR2 is SVGAGI. The CDR3 loop spans 16 amino acids. Trimming took 0 bases from V and 2 from J; bases not matched to a gene: 6. CDR3: CASSYSGTGQAYEQYF. CDR3 in DNA: TGTGCCAGCAGTTACTCGGGTACGGGACAGGCCTACGAGCAGTACTTC.

V is TRBV5-1 and J is TRBJ1-1; no clear D. This CDR3 spans 11 amino acids. The germline gives CDR1 SGHRS, CDR2 YFSETQ. Trimming removed 6 bases at V and 4 bases at J, with 7 bases between. The CDR3 is CASNFGTEAFF. In DNA form, the CDR3 reads TGCGCCAGCAACTTCGGCACTGAAGCTTTCTTT.

The J gene is TRBJ2-5, the V gene TRBV7-3; D uncertain. CDR3 length equals 14 residues. Trimming stripped 2 bases from V and 1 base from J, with 8 bases between. The germline V gene has CDR1 SGHTA and CDR2 FQGTGA. The CDR3 loop reads CASSLGQLQETQYF. The CDR3 nucleotides read TGTGCCAGCAGCTTAGGGCAGCTCCAAGAGACCCAGTACTTC.

V is TRBV12-5 and J is TRBJ1-1; D gene ambiguous. Trimming pared 5 bases from V and 1 base from J, leaving 11 bases between. Germline V gene data show CDR1 as LGHNT and CDR2 as FRNRAP. CDR3 length: 14 amino acids. CDR3 loop: CASGLGGGNTEAFF. The CDR3 DNA is TGTGCTAGTGGTCTCGGCGGCGGGAACACTGAAGCTTTCTTT.

The rearrangement links TRBV4-2 to TRBJ2-1, with 10 bases identical to TRBD1. V dropped 5 bases and J dropped 4; count of bases not matched to a gene: 11. Per germline, CDR1 LGHNA and CDR2 YNFKEQ. The CDR3 extends over 17 amino acids. CDR3 sequence: CASSNIETGGKYNEQFF. For the CDR3, the DNA is TGTGCCAGCAGCAACATTGAGACAGGGGGCAAGTACAATGAGCAGTTCTTC.

The chain links TRBV5-5 to TRBJ1-2; 8 bases agree with TRBD1. J gave up 4 bases and V 4 bases, and 3 bases lay outside the gene matches. The length of the CDR3 is 13 residues. In germline, CDR1 is SGHKS, CDR2 YYEKEE (reference sequence). The CDR3 DNA reads TGTGCCAGCAGCGAGACAGGGGCCTATGGCTACACCTTC. It yields the protein CASSETGAYGYTF.

The rearrangement joins TRBV24-1 to TRBJ2-3, with D hard to call. The CDR3 totals 11 residues. Germline lookup yields CDR1 KGHDR and CDR2 SFDVKD. With 8 bases removed from V and 4 bases from J, the gap between germline ends came to 6 bases. CDR3 bases: TGTGCCACCACCCTCGCAGATACGCAGTATTTT. Translation gives CATTLADTQYF.

The gene calls are TRBV19 and TRBJ1-4; D may be TRBD1 (5 bases). The germline V gene encodes CDR1 LNHDA and CDR2 SQIVND (reference sequence). V was trimmed by 7 bases and J by 10 bases, leaving 10 bases between them. This CDR3 comprises 11 residues. The CDR3, as DNA: TGTGCCAGTAATGGGCAGGGAAAACTGTTTTTT. As protein: CASNGQGKLFF.

This clone appeared many times. This sequence joins TRBV11-2 and TRBJ1-1, with no clear D. The CDR3 is made up of 13 amino acids. The ends were cut back, 1 base at V and 3 bases at J, with 6 bases in the middle. Germline V gives CDR1 SGHAT, CDR2 FQNNGV. The CDR3 sequence is CASSLAQYTEAFF. The CDR3 DNA follows: TGTGCCAGCAGCTTAGCCCAGTACACTGAAGCTTTCTTT.

V gene TRBV2 combines with J gene TRBJ1-1, with a weak D call TRBD1 (6 bases). The CDR3 loop spans 14 amino acids. Deletions cut 6 bases from V and 6 bases from J, with 17 bases between. Germline V lookup: CDR1 SNHLY, CDR2 FYNNEI. CDR3 sequence: CASRTLGTSSEAFF. The DNA for the CDR3 is TGTGCCAGCAGAACCCTAGGGACATCATCTGAAGCTTTCTTT.

CDR3 residues: CASSVTGGHTGELFF. The CDR3 DNA reads as TGTGCCAGCAGCGTCACAGGAGGGCACACCGGGGAGCTGTTTTTT. This chain uses TRBV14 with TRBJ2-2; maybe TRBD2 (6 bases). The CDR3 runs to 15 residues. Germline CDR1 reads SGHDN; CDR2 reads FVKESK. Trimming removed 5 bases from V and 3 bases from J, with 13 bases in between.

The V and J genes are TRBV12-5 and TRBJ1-3, with 7 bases matching TRBD1. With 6 bases clipped from V and 7 bases from J, the junction kept 12 bases outside the gene matches. This CDR3 contains 15 residues. The V gene's germline CDR1 is LGHNT and CDR2 FRNRAP. The CDR3 region is CASGPTGEIGNTIYF. CDR3 in DNA: TGTGCTAGTGGCCCAACAGGGGAGATCGGGAACACCATATATTTT.

This clone has only one observation. The V gene is TRBV10-3, the J gene TRBJ1-1; D possibly corresponds to TRBD1 (5 bases). V lost 10 bases, J lost 6 bases, and 15 bases lay in between. This CDR3 has 12 residues. Germline lookup yields CDR1 ENHRY and CDR2 SYGVKD. CDR3 amino acids: CASSGFLAEAFF. CDR3 DNA: TGTGCCAGTTCAGGGTTTTTAGCTGAAGCTTTCTTT.

V usage is TRBV19 and J usage is TRBJ2-2; 9 bases align to TRBD1. Per the germline V gene, CDR1 is LNHDA and CDR2 is SQIVND (reference sequence). Unmatched junction bases numbered 6, after V lost 4 bases and J lost 6 bases. The CDR3 is made up of 15 amino acids. Here the CDR3 reads CASSTPGQGSGELFF. The CDR3 DNA is TGTGCCAGTAGTACCCCGGGACAGGGTTCCGGGGAGCTGTTTTTT.

This clone was detected once. Other nucleotide sequences from this sample produce the same CDR3. V and J are TRBV20-1 and TRBJ2-7; 7 bases are a match to TRBD1. The V and J ends lost 3 bases and 0 bases, in that order; junction bases with no gene match: 2. Germline loops: CDR1 DFQATT, CDR2 SNEGSKA (reference sequence). The CDR3 covers 13 residues. The CDR3 loop is CSASRTGSYEQYF. CDR3 DNA sequence: TGCAGTGCTAGTAGGACAGGCTCCTACGAGCAGTACTTC.

The chain links TRBV19 to TRBJ2-7; 10 positions agree with TRBD1. Trimming removed 3 bases from V and 2 bases from J; junction bases left unmatched: 7. Germline CDR1 and CDR2: LNHDA and SQIVND (reference sequence). CDR3 size: 16 residues. The CDR3: CASSMRSGQGPYEQYF. The CDR3 DNA is TGTGCCAGTAGTATGCGGTCGGGACAGGGGCCCTACGAGCAGTACTTC.

The gene calls are TRBV5-1 and TRBJ2-7; a possible D gene is TRBD1 (6 bases). Germline V gene data show CDR1 as SGHRS and CDR2 as YFSETQ. V lost 1 base to trimming and J lost 0 bases, with 14 bases between them. This CDR3 region has 16 residues. The CDR3: CASSLKYTGSSYEQYF. CDR3 DNA sequence: TGCGCCAGCAGCTTGAAATACACAGGGAGCTCCTACGAGCAGTACTTC.

The chain is built from TRBV12-5 and TRBJ1-1; no reliable D call. CDR3 length: 15 residues. CDR1 is LGHNT, CDR2 FRNRAP, per germline. The V end lost 1 base, the J end lost 1 base, and 10 bases lay between the germline ends. The CDR3 reads CASGLAKPRNTEAFF. The CDR3 DNA reads as TGTGCTAGTGGTTTGGCGAAACCTAGGAACACTGAAGCTTTCTTT.

The rearrangement links TRBV7-8 to TRBJ2-7; 8 positions match TRBD1. The junction had 4 bases not matched to a gene; V was cut back by 6 bases and J by 0 bases. From germline, CDR1 is SGHVS and CDR2 FQNEAQ. The CDR3 runs to 14 residues. The CDR3 DNA follows: TGTGCCAGCAGGCACGACAGGGGCTCCTACGAGCAGTACTTC. Amino acid sequence: CASRHDRGSYEQYF.

The J gene is TRBJ1-1, the V gene TRBV7-3; TRBD1 might be the D (5 bases). CDR1 and CDR2 (germline): SGHTA, FQGTGA. The CDR3 covers 14 residues. V was cut by 1 base and J by 11 bases, with 17 bases left in between. The CDR3 nucleotides are TGTGCCAGCAGCTTAATGCCTGGGGGGAATTGGGCTTTCTTT. It specifies CASSLMPGGNWAFF.

The V call is TRBV29-1, the J call TRBJ2-5, with D perhaps TRBD1 (5 bases). Between the trimmed V and J ends, which lost 5 bases and 0 bases, there was a span of 7 bases. CDR1 SQVTM and CDR2 ANQGSEA come from the germline V gene. The CDR3 length is 12 residues. This CDR3 is CSVRQNQETQYF. CDR3 in DNA: TGCAGCGTTAGACAGAACCAAGAGACCCAGTACTTC. The complete variable domain, with remaining parts taken from reference TRBV29-1 and TRBJ2-5, reads SAVISQKPSRDICQRGTSLTIQCQVDSQVTMMFWYRQQPGQSLTLIATANQGSEATYESGFVIDKFPISRPNLTFSTLTVSNMSPEDSSIYLCSVRQNQETQYFGPGTRLLVL.

With regard to this clone: Within the sample, other DNA sequences also encode this same CDR3. The rearrangement links TRBV19 to TRBJ2-7; D perhaps matches TRBD1 (6 bases). The CDR3 extends over 14 amino acids. Trimming cost V 6 bases and J 0 bases, with 12 bases left between them. The germline CDR1 and CDR2 sequences are LNHDA and SQIVND (reference sequence). This CDR3 is CASRPGQGSYEQYF. CDR3 in DNA: TGTGCCAGTAGACCGGGACAAGGCTCCTACGAGCAGTACTTC.

The chain recombines TRBV24-1 with TRBJ1-3, with D tentatively TRBD1 (6 bases). The CDR3 is 16 residues long. Germline assignment: CDR1 KGHDR and CDR2 SFDVKD. Trimming took 11 bases from V and 0 from J, leaving 19 bases between them. CDR3 region: CAKHGERDTSGNTIYF. In DNA, the CDR3 is TGTGCCAAACACGGGGAGAGGGACACCTCTGGAAACACCATATATTTT.

This clone was observed a single time. The gene calls are TRBV5-1 and TRBJ2-3; 11 bases are a match to TRBD1. V lost 6 bases, J lost 5 bases, and 8 bases stayed unmatched. Per the germline V gene, CDR1 is SGHRS and CDR2 is YFSETQ. The CDR3 is 15 amino acids. The CDR3: CASTSGTGGIDTQYF. The DNA of the CDR3 is TGCGCCAGCACCAGTGGGACAGGGGGTATAGATACGCAGTATTTT. Supplemented by reference TRBV5-1 and TRBJ2-3, the full variable domain reads KAGVTQTPRYLIKTRGQQVTLSCSPISGHRSVSWYQQTPGQGLQFLFEYFSETQRNKGNFPGRFSGRQFSNSRSEMNVSTLELGDSALYLCASTSGTGGIDTQYFGPGTRLTVL.

This chain uses TRBV30 with TRBJ1-5, with TRBD1 matching 8 bases. Germline V CDR1 and CDR2: GTSNPN, SVGIG (reference sequence). Germline trimming cut 1 base from V and 6 bases from J; bases unmatched to any gene: 5. This CDR3 has 14 amino acids. CDR3 coding DNA: TGTGCCTGGAGTGAGGCAGGGGGCTTTCAGCCCCAGCATTTT. This translates into CAWSEAGGFQPQHF. The variable domain in full, with the rest retrieved from reference TRBV30 and TRBJ1-5, is SQTIHQWPATLVQPVGSPLSLECTVEGTSNPNLYWYRQAAGRGLQLLFYSVGIGQISSEVPQNLSASRPQDRQFILSSKKLLLSDSGFYLCAWSEAGGFQPQHFGDGTRLSIL.

The chain combines TRBV5-6 with TRBJ2-2, with D maybe TRBD1 (5 bases). The length of the CDR3 is 16 residues. Germline CDR1 and CDR2: SGHDT and YYEEEE. V gave up 2 bases and J gave up 1 base, with 12 bases separating them. CDR3 nucleotide sequence: TGTGCCAGCAGCTTTAGGGGCGTACTGAACACCGGGGAGCTGTTTTTT. As protein: CASSFRGVLNTGELFF.